The 22 T cell receptor beta chains in this list originate from one sample, sequenced in a study of metastatic and nonmetastatic thyroid tumors (dated by TCRdb to 2019 to 2021). The protocol used for the library was PCR. The reads were generated on an Illumina HiSeq 4000. The public reads were run again by TCRdb, first through fastp at Q25 and then through MiXCR, and only productive beta chains were kept. The sample records roughly 34,000 clones, about a fifth of which are singletons. Of the sample, 3% to 3.5% is held by the ten largest clones. No treatment had been received by any patient before thyroid surgery. Sequencing was done on a sample of tumor tissue. All receptors derive from a male donor with papillary thyroid cancer or a benign thyroid nodule (not recorded which). Some clones in this sample may be carry-over from other donors' samples.

In regard to this clone: The junction does not match germline at one end; this may be a read error. The CDR3 region is CASRRSSGWREQYF. Here the CDR3 DNA reads TGTGCCAGCAGACGATCTAGCGGATGGAGGGAGCAGTATTTC. The gene calls are TRBV6-1 and TRBJ2-7; 7 bases fit TRBD2. CDR3 length: 14 residues. The V gene's germline CDR1 is MNHNS and CDR2 SASEGT.

In this sample, this clone turned up many times. The sample holds other DNA sequences that translate to the same CDR3. The chain joins TRBV11-2 to TRBJ2-2; D ambiguous. Trimming took off 1 base at V and 6 bases at J, with 6 bases between the two ends. This CDR3 contains 13 residues. Germline V gene data show CDR1 as SGHAT and CDR2 as FQNNGV. The DNA for the CDR3 is TGTGCCAGCAGCTTAGTTGTAGCCGGGGAGCTGTTTTTT. Protein: CASSLVVAGELFF.

The V and J genes are TRBV11-1 and TRBJ2-7, with 9 bases lining up with TRBD2. The junction had 10 bases not matched to a gene; V was cut back by 5 bases and J by 2 bases. The CDR3 contains 16 residues. Looked up from germline, CDR1 is SGHAT and CDR2 is FQDESV (reference sequence). This CDR3 reads CASSLQTSGLTYEQYF. Here the CDR3 DNA reads TGTGCCAGCAGCCTGCAGACTAGCGGACTTACCTACGAGCAGTACTTC.

This clone came up many times. The chain has TRBV5-1 and TRBJ2-1, with 10 bases identical to TRBD1. The CDR3 spans 17 residues. Germline loops: CDR1 SGHRS, CDR2 YFSETQ. The ends lost 3 bases at V and 6 bases at J; junction bases unmatched: 12. The CDR3 loop reads CASSWKTGGAGPNEQFF. The DNA for the CDR3 is TGCGCCAGCAGCTGGAAGACAGGGGGCGCGGGCCCCAATGAGCAGTTCTTC.

CDR3 residues: CASSKAGTSGANVLTF. Here the CDR3 DNA reads TGTGCCAGTAGTAAGGCAGGGACCTCTGGGGCCAACGTCCTGACTTTC. The chain is built from TRBV19 and TRBJ2-6; tentatively, D is TRBD1 or TRBD2 (5 bases each). The CDR3 has 16 residues. V was shortened by 4 bases and J by 0 bases, with 10 bases between the two germline ends. CDR1 is LNHDA and CDR2 is SQIVND in the germline V gene (reference sequence).

The chain combines TRBV7-9 with TRBJ2-1; TRBD2 matches at 14 bases. V lost 8 bases and J lost 6; bases outside the gene matches: 3. In germline, CDR1 is SEHNR, CDR2 FQNEAQ (reference sequence). CDR3 length: 14 amino acids. The DNA for the CDR3 is TGTGCCAGCGGACTAGCGGGAGGCCCCAATGAGCAGTTCTTC. Protein: CASGLAGGPNEQFF.

In its sample, this clone was seen once. For the CDR3, the DNA is TGTGCCAGCAGCTCCCCCAGGGCAACTAATGAAAAACTGTTTTTT. Protein product: CASSSPRATNEKLFF. The chain recombines TRBV11-2 with TRBJ1-4; a weak D match, TRBD1 (5 bases). Trimming removed 4 bases from V and 0 bases from J, with 9 bases in between. Germline values: CDR1 SGHAT, CDR2 FQNNGV. This CDR3 has 15 residues.

This clone was recorded a few times. V gene TRBV6-1 combines with J gene TRBJ2-5; perhaps TRBD1 as D (5 bases). The germline CDR1 and CDR2 sequences are MNHNS and SASEGT. V lost 4 bases, J lost 4 bases, and 7 bases lay in between. The length of the CDR3 is 12 residues. As DNA, the CDR3 is TGTGCCAGCAGTGGCCAGGGAGAGACCCAGTACTTC. Amino acids: CASSGQGETQYF.

This clone was seen at least ten times. The J gene is TRBJ2-5, the V gene TRBV30; unclear D gene. The CDR3 is 12 amino acids. Germline assignment: CDR1 GTSNPN and CDR2 SVGIG (reference sequence). The V gene lost 2 bases and the J gene lost 4 bases, with 8 bases spanning the gap. Written as DNA, the CDR3 is TGTGCCTGGAGTCTGAGCAGAGAGACCCAGTACTTC. Translation gives CAWSLSRETQYF.

The sample holds a few counts of this clone. The V call is TRBV6-2 or TRBV6-3, the J call TRBJ2-1; unclear D gene. This CDR3 comprises 13 residues. Trimming took off 2 bases at V and 5 bases at J, with 7 bases between the two ends. Germline assignment: CDR1 MNHEY and CDR2 SVGEGT. The CDR3 DNA follows: TGTGCCAGCAGTTACCTGGGCCACAATGAGCAGTTCTTC. Encoded protein: CASSYLGHNEQFF.

The chain is built from TRBV28 and TRBJ2-2, with unresolved D. Germline V CDR1 and CDR2: MDHEN, SYDVKM. CDR3 size: 11 residues. V was trimmed by 9 bases and J by 9 bases, leaving 11 bases between them. CDR3 region: CASSRSRELFF. DNA of the CDR3: TGTGCCAGTTCTCGCTCCCGGGAGCTGTTTTTT.

This clone was counted many times. The chain links TRBV11-2 to TRBJ2-3, with a possible D match to TRBD2 (5 bases). Trimming cost V 5 bases and J 2 bases, with 17 bases left between them. The CDR3 is 16 residues long. CDR1 and CDR2 (germline): SGHAT, FQNNGV. The CDR3 reads CASSEDLRAPTDTQYF. As DNA, the CDR3 is TGTGCCAGCAGCGAGGACTTGCGGGCCCCCACAGATACGCAGTATTTT. Full variable domain (remainder filled in from reference TRBV11-2 and TRBJ2-3): EAGVAQSPRYKIIEKRQSVAFWCNPISGHATLYWYQQILGQGPKLLIQFQNNGVVDDSQLPKDRFSAERLKGVDSTLKIQPAKLEDSAVYLCASSEDLRAPTDTQYFGPGTRLTVL.

This clone was seen a handful of times. This may stem from a read error, because a much larger clone lies one nucleotide away. This chain connects TRBV11-1 to TRBJ2-3, with 15 bases identical to TRBD2. The germline V gene has CDR1 SGHAT and CDR2 FQDESV (reference sequence). This CDR3 comprises 17 residues. The V gene end was trimmed by 4 bases and the J gene end by 8 bases; junction bases not matched to a gene: 10. The CDR3 reads CASSYGTSGRLWGTQYF. CDR3 nucleotides: TGTGCCAGCAGCTACGGGACTAGCGGGAGGTTGTGGGGTACGCAGTATTTT. Together with reference TRBV11-1 and TRBJ2-3, the CDR3 gives the full variable domain: EAEVAQSPRYKITEKSQAVAFWCDPISGHATLYWYRQILGQGPELLVQFQDESVVDDSQLPKDRFSAERLKGVDSTLKIQPAELGDSAMYLCASSYGTSGRLWGTQYFGPGTRLTVL.

This clone was found a few times. Given a much more abundant clone one base away, this may be a read error. V is TRBV6-1 and J is TRBJ2-4, with 7 bases matching TRBD1. The length of the CDR3 is 13 residues. V dropped 8 bases and J dropped 1; count of bases not matched to a gene: 2. Germline V gene sequence: CDR1 MNHNS, CDR2 SASEGT. The CDR3 region is CASLQGAKNIQYF. The DNA of the CDR3 is TGTGCCAGCCTACAGGGGGCCAAAAACATTCAGTACTTC.

The chain uses TRBV5-1 and TRBJ2-7; D perhaps matches TRBD2 (5 bases). CDR1 is SGHRS and CDR2 is YFSETQ in the germline V gene. V was trimmed by 0 bases and J by 3 bases, leaving 10 bases between them. The CDR3 runs to 14 residues. This CDR3 is CASSLAGDFYEQYF. As DNA, the CDR3 is TGCGCCAGCAGCTTGGCCGGGGATTTCTACGAGCAGTACTTC. The whole variable domain, filled in from reference TRBV5-1 and TRBJ2-7, reads KAGVTQTPRYLIKTRGQQVTLSCSPISGHRSVSWYQQTPGQGLQFLFEYFSETQRNKGNFPGRFSGRQFSNSRSEMNVSTLELGDSALYLCASSLAGDFYEQYFGPGTRLTVT.

This clone was recorded at least ten times. A clone one base away is much larger, so this may be a read error. The chain carries TRBV30 and TRBJ2-7; TRBD2 aligns across 7 bases. The CDR3 is 14 residues long. J gave up 5 bases and V 1 base, and 8 bases lay outside the gene matches. The germline CDR1 and CDR2 sequences are GTSNPN and SVGIG (reference sequence). Written as DNA, the CDR3 is TGTGCCTGGAGTGGGGGGGGGACTCTCCACGAGCAGTACTTC. This gives the protein CAWSGGGTLHEQYF.

This clone was seen a handful of times. The rearrangement links TRBV12-3 or TRBV12-4 to TRBJ2-7; perhaps D is TRBD1 or TRBD2 (5 bases each). This CDR3 region has 14 residues. V lost 5 bases to trimming and J lost 2 bases, with 13 bases between them. CDR3 protein: CASSTGEGPYEQYF. CDR3 nucleotides: TGTGCCAGCAGTACAGGCGAGGGGCCCTACGAGCAGTACTTC.

In this sample, this clone turned up a few times. The rearrangement uses TRBV6-1 and TRBJ2-7; TRBD2 matches 9 bases. Germline assignment: CDR1 MNHNS and CDR2 SASEGT. The trim removed 2 bases at V and 8 bases at J, leaving 13 bases unmatched. The CDR3 runs 16 residues. The CDR3 coding sequence is TGTGCCAGCAGTGAATCTTTTGGAACTAGCGGGTCACAGCAGTACTTC. It specifies CASSESFGTSGSQQYF.

The table lists this clone with many counts. This sequence may be a read error, since a much larger clone differs from it by one base. The sample has other DNA sequences that encode this CDR3 too. The chain employs TRBV14 and TRBJ1-1, with TRBD1 as a possible D gene (5 bases). The CDR3 runs to 15 residues. Germline V CDR1 and CDR2: SGHDN, FVKESK. This CDR3 is CASSWGAGRNTEAFF. The CDR3 nucleotides read TGTGCCAGCAGCTGGGGTGCAGGGAGGAACACTGAGGCTTTCTTT.

There are a few counts of this clone. Other DNA variants within this sample encode the same CDR3. The rearrangement links TRBV4-2 to TRBJ1-1; 7 nucleotides align to TRBD1. Trimming cost V 6 bases and J 3 bases; bases outside gene matches: 7. In germline, CDR1 is LGHNA, CDR2 YNFKEQ. This CDR3 comprises 14 residues. As DNA, the CDR3 is TGTGCCAGCAGTCAAATTACAGGGGACACTGAAGCTTTCTTT. The encoded protein is CASSQITGDTEAFF.

This clone was seen a few times. V usage is TRBV5-1 and J usage is TRBJ2-2, with 8 bases lining up with TRBD1. Looked up from germline, CDR1 is SGHRS and CDR2 is YFSETQ. The CDR3 covers 15 residues. The ends lost 4 bases at V and 3 bases at J; junction bases unmatched: 5. The DNA for the CDR3 is TGCGCCAGCAGCAAACGGACAGGGTACACCGGGGAGCTGTTTTTT. It specifies CASSKRTGYTGELFF.

This clone has at least ten counts. The V and J genes are TRBV7-3 and TRBJ2-1; TRBD1 agrees at 7 bases. The CDR3 is 15 residues long. Unmatched junction bases numbered 8, after V lost 5 bases and J lost 4 bases. Germline V lookup: CDR1 SGHTA, CDR2 FQGTGA. DNA for the CDR3: TGTGCCAGCAGCCCCCCCGGGACAGAATACAATGAGCAGTTCTTC. This codes for CASSPPGTEYNEQFF.